A selection of T cell receptor beta chains follows, all from one sample in a study of T cell responses to AZD1222 COVID-19 vaccine. Libraries were prepared by immunoSEQ multiplex PCR; TCRdb keeps only in-frame clonotypes and omits some of them. Of about 150,000 clones listed, over 90% are singletons. The sequencing here drew on peripheral blood, taken on day 0 of AZD1222 vaccination. The receptors stem from an adult in good health. Each CDR3 is given with its conserved first and last residue. The D gene is left open where the match is weak. The size entry is marked missing in some rows and otherwise reads once, few, many or a size class.

abundance	v_gene	d_gene	j_gene	CDR3aa	CDR3nt
NA	TRBV12-5	NA	TRBJ2-5	CASGSLVTETQYF	TGTGCTAGTGGTTCTCTCGTCACAGAGACCCAGTACTTC
few	TRBV4-2	NA	TRBJ1-1	CASSRQTVNTEAFF	TGTGCCAGCAGCCGTCAGACAGTGAACACTGAAGCTTTCTTT
NA	TRBV18	TRBD2	TRBJ2-1	CASSPTTGGNEQFF	TGTGCCAGCTCACCGACGACGGGGGGCAATGAGCAGTTCTTC
NA	TRBV5-6	NA	TRBJ1-2	CASSLGNYGYTF	TGTGCCAGCAGCCTCGGTAACTATGGCTACACCTTC
NA	TRBV18	NA	TRBJ1-3	CASSPLTVQSGNTIYF	TGTGCCAGCTCACCACTTACAGTACAATCTGGAAACACCATATATTTT
NA	TRBV9	NA	TRBJ1-4	CASSVGPNEKLFF	TGTGCCAGCAGCGTAGGACCTAATGAAAAACTGTTTTTT
NA	TRBV2	NA	TRBJ1-2	CASRRVDGYTF	TGTGCCAGCAGGAGGGTGGATGGCTACACCTTC
NA	TRBV2	TRBD2	TRBJ2-1	CASTQVWSGRSDNEQFF	TGTGCCAGCACGCAAGTATGGAGCGGGAGAAGTGACAATGAGCAGTTCTTC
NA	TRBV24-1	NA	TRBJ2-1	CATSDLGTVGDNEQFF	TGTGCCACCAGTGATTTAGGGACTGTGGGGGACAATGAGCAGTTCTTC
NA	TRBV5-4	NA	TRBJ1-1	CASQDRRRGNTEAFF	TGTGCCAGCCAAGACCGGCGGAGGGGGAACACTGAAGCTTTCTTT
once	TRBV11-2	NA	TRBJ2-6	CASSLEGSGANVLTF	TGTGCCAGCAGCTTAGAAGGTTCTGGGGCCAACGTCCTGACTTTC
NA	TRBV5-1	TRBD2	TRBJ2-5	CASGLLAGAGETQYF	TGCGCCAGCGGTTTACTAGCGGGAGCGGGGGAGACCCAGTACTTC
NA	TRBV28	NA	TRBJ2-3	CASFAVNTDTQYF	TGTGCCAGCTTCGCAGTCAACACAGATACGCAGTATTTT
NA	TRBV30	TRBD1	TRBJ2-2	CAWSVGQGVTGELFF	TGTGCCTGGAGTGTGGGACAGGGGGTCACCGGGGAGCTGTTTTTT
NA	TRBV27	TRBD1	TRBJ2-1	CASSPVGVGTGGYNEQFF	TGTGCCAGCAGTCCCGTCGGGGTCGGGACAGGGGGCTACAATGAGCAGTTCTTC
NA	TRBV6-6	NA	TRBJ2-7	CASSYSSTYEQYF	TGTGCCAGCAGTTACTCATCCACCTACGAGCAGTACTTC
NA	TRBV27	TRBD1	TRBJ2-2	CASSSIGTGGPGELFF	TGTGCCAGCAGTTCCATCGGGACAGGGGGCCCCGGGGAGCTGTTTTTT
NA	TRBV29-1	TRBD1	TRBJ1-2	CSAQTGGAGYTF	TGCAGCGCCCAGACAGGGGGCGCGGGCTACACCTTC
NA	TRBV6-5	NA	TRBJ2-1	CASSTGPANEQFF	TGTGCCAGCAGTACCGGACCTGCCAATGAGCAGTTCTTC
NA	TRBV5-1	NA	TRBJ1-3	CASSLGPSMEGNTIYF	TGCGCCAGCAGCTTGGGCCCGAGTATGGAAGGAAACACCATATATTTT
NA	TRBV3-1/TRBV3-2	TRBD2	TRBJ2-1	CASSPGGSGRMNEQFF	TGTGCCAGCAGCCCTGGTGGTAGCGGGAGAATGAATGAGCAGTTCTTC
NA	TRBV12-3/TRBV12-4	NA	TRBJ1-2	CASSWSGSVGYTF	TGTGCCAGCAGTTGGTCAGGAAGCGTCGGCTACACCTTC
NA	TRBV5-4	NA	TRBJ2-2	CASSWRGRDANTGELFF	TGTGCCAGCAGCTGGCGGGGCAGGGACGCGAACACCGGGGAGCTGTTTTTT
NA	TRBV5-1	NA	TRBJ2-2	CASSLAGTNTGELFF	TGCGCCAGCAGCTTGGCCGGAACGAACACCGGGGAGCTGTTTTTT
NA	TRBV19	NA	TRBJ2-3	CASSIGRSSSTDTQYF	TGTGCCAGTAGTATTGGTCGGAGTTCTAGCACAGATACGCAGTATTTT
NA	TRBV25-1	TRBD2	TRBJ2-3	CASSVTSGSFPTDTQYF	TGTGCCAGCAGTGTGACTAGCGGGAGTTTCCCCACAGATACGCAGTATTTT
NA	TRBV3-1/TRBV3-2	NA	TRBJ2-1	CASSLSRGNEQFF	TGTGCCAGCAGCCTTTCTCGGGGCAATGAGCAGTTCTTC
NA	TRBV19	NA	TRBJ1-5	CASSIQGSGNQPQHF	TGTGCCAGTAGTATACAGGGTAGCGGCAATCAGCCCCAGCATTTT
NA	TRBV5-1	NA	TRBJ1-4	CASSLNREEKLFF	TGCGCCAGCAGCTTGAACAGGGAGGAAAAACTGTTTTTT
NA	TRBV5-4	NA	TRBJ1-1	CASSLRDGTEAFF	TGTGCCAGCAGCTTGAGGGATGGGACTGAAGCTTTCTTT
NA	TRBV5-6	NA	TRBJ1-6	CASSFGTPYNSPLHF	TGTGCCAGCAGCTTCGGGACACCGTATAATTCACCCCTCCACTTT
NA	TRBV28	NA	TRBJ2-7	CASSVQGPHEQYF	TGTGCCAGCAGCGTGCAGGGGCCCCACGAGCAGTACTTC
NA	TRBV11-3	NA	TRBJ2-7	CASSPQADQSYEQYF	TGTGCCAGCAGCCCACAAGCGGATCAGTCCTACGAGCAGTACTTC
NA	TRBV3-1/TRBV3-2	NA	TRBJ2-5	CASSQAASLETQYF	TGTGCCAGCAGCCAAGCAGCGTCCCTAGAGACCCAGTACTTC
NA	TRBV20-1	TRBD1	TRBJ2-7	CSASVQGAREQYF	TGCAGTGCTAGTGTGCAGGGGGCGCGGGAGCAGTACTTC
NA	TRBV27	NA	TRBJ1-6	CASRTGPGVNSPLHF	TGTGCCAGCAGAACAGGGCCGGGCGTGAATTCACCCCTCCACTTT
once	TRBV5-1	NA	TRBJ2-2	CASSLALSNTGELFF	TGCGCCAGCAGCTTGGCACTCTCGAACACCGGGGAGCTGTTTTTT
NA	TRBV28	NA	TRBJ2-7	CASRTSYEQYF	TGTGCCAGCCGGACCTCCTACGAGCAGTACTTC
once	TRBV9	TRBD1	TRBJ1-2	CASSVGQGNYGYTF	TGTGCCAGCAGCGTAGGACAGGGGAACTATGGCTACACCTTC
NA	TRBV11-2	NA	TRBJ2-3	CASSRDTYTDTQYF	TGTGCCAGCAGCCGGGACACTTACACAGATACGCAGTATTTT
once	TRBV7-2	TRBD1	TRBJ2-2	CASGQGSNTGELFF	TGTGCCAGTGGACAGGGATCGAACACCGGGGAGCTGTTTTTT
NA	TRBV12-5	NA	TRBJ1-4	CASGLVLPDRLF	TGTGCTAGTGGTTTGGTACTGCCGGACCGGCTTTTT
NA	TRBV20-1	NA	TRBJ2-3	CSARAEATQYF	TGCAGTGCTAGAGCTGAGGCTACGCAGTATTTT
NA	TRBV19	NA	TRBJ1-1	CASSQEGGRDTEAFF	TGTGCCAGTAGTCAAGAGGGGGGCCGGGACACTGAAGCTTTCTTT
NA	TRBV27	NA	TRBJ2-3	CASTKWWGRGDTQYF	TGTGCCAGCACCAAATGGTGGGGGCGAGGAGATACGCAGTATTTT
few	TRBV3-1/TRBV3-2	NA	TRBJ2-7	CASSPGTTSYEQYF	TGTGCCAGCAGCCCCGGGACAACGTCCTACGAGCAGTACTTC
NA	TRBV25-1	NA	TRBJ2-2	CASSDRGTANTGELFF	TGTGCCAGCAGTGATCGGGGGACAGCGAACACCGGGGAGCTGTTTTTT
NA	TRBV6-1	NA	TRBJ1-1	CASSEERTEGTEAFF	TGTGCCAGCAGTGAAGAGAGGACGGAGGGCACTGAAGCTTTCTTT
once	TRBV24-1	TRBD1	TRBJ1-5	CATSDTGQGGNQPQHF	TGTGCCACCAGTGATACGGGACAGGGGGGCAATCAGCCCCAGCATTTT
NA	TRBV19	TRBD2	TRBJ2-2	CASSVSSGRNTGELFF	TGTGCCAGTAGTGTATCTAGCGGGAGGAACACCGGGGAGCTGTTTTTT
NA	TRBV29-1	NA	TRBJ2-3	CSVLAGRITDTQYF	TGCAGCGTTCTGGCGGGACGAATCACAGATACGCAGTATTTT
NA	TRBV30	TRBD1	TRBJ1-1	CAWSKGTVNTEAFF	TGTGCCTGGAGTAAGGGGACAGTGAACACTGAAGCTTTCTTT
NA	TRBV6-2/TRBV6-3	NA	TRBJ1-4	CASSPPGRAEKLFF	TGTGCCAGCAGCCCTCCCGGTAGGGCCGAAAAACTGTTTTTT
NA	TRBV5-1	NA	TRBJ2-7	CASSLEAYLVSEQYF	TGCGCCAGCAGCTTGGAAGCGTACCTTGTCTCCGAGCAGTACTTC
NA	TRBV28	TRBD1	TRBJ1-6	CASSPAGGAGNSPLHF	TGTGCCAGCAGCCCCGCAGGGGGCGCGGGAAATTCACCCCTCCACTTT
NA	TRBV27	TRBD2	TRBJ2-5	CASSLVPPVVAGVRETQYF	TGTGCCAGCAGTTTAGTCCCTCCCGTAGTAGCGGGAGTTAGGGAGACCCAGTACTTC
NA	TRBV5-1	NA	TRBJ1-1	CASSRMGAVNTEAFF	TGCGCCAGCAGCAGGATGGGGGCGGTGAACACTGAAGCTTTCTTT
NA	TRBV24-1	TRBD1	TRBJ2-2	CATSNTGGGNTGELFF	TGTGCCACCAGTAACACAGGGGGCGGGAACACCGGGGAGCTGTTTTTT